The subject of this entry is one T cell receptor beta chain. It was negative isolation that provided the CD8+ and CD4+ T cells, whereas TEMRA cells were enriched by FACS. This record comes from a study of CD8 T cells in Susac syndrome. RNA, at roughly 0.45 to 1 ug, was reverse transcribed with random hexamers. A single record per CDR3 protein comes from TCRdb applying MiXCR to the immunoSEQ multiplex PCR reads. The repertoire has a few hundred thousand distinct CDR3 sequences, roughly 90% of them found once; the top ten carry roughly 0.13%. The material sequenced was CD8+ T cells from PBMCs. This sequence originates from a human donor with multiple sclerosis.

CDR3 sequence: CASGKAYEQYF. DNA of the CDR3: TGTGCCAGCGGCAAAGCATACGAGCAGTACTTC. The chain recombines TRBV6-5 with TRBJ2-7; D call uncertain. Germline V gene data show CDR1 as MNHEY and CDR2 as SVGAGI. Trimming removed 8 bases at V and 4 bases at J, with 9 bases between. CDR3 length equals 11 residues.